This T cell receptor beta chain originates from a study of blood T cell repertoires in COVID-19. Looking at the study overall: There were acute and convalescent COVID-19 samples, and they came from the United States, Italy and Spain. PBMCs, B-cell-depleted T cells, or T cells were the source of the cDNA or gDNA that made up the material.

Germline values: CDR1 MNHEY, CDR2 SVGAGI. V shed 1 base, J shed 3 bases, and the junction held 4 bases outside the gene matches. The CDR3 consists of 16 residues. Source study methods: Amplification with reference gene primers provided the estimates of nucleated cell counts. Only in-frame clones appear in the TCRdb table, and some are missing; sequencing was by immunoSEQ multiplex PCR. That table furnishes V, J and clone size, whereas the DNA furnished D and trimming. Of about 120,000 clones in the sample, just over 85% were seen once. The chain joins TRBV6-5 to TRBJ1-5; 9 bases are shared with TRBD1. The source of this sequence is a man aged 35 to 55 with acute or convalescent COVID-19. Specimen: peripheral blood. The CDR3 sequence: CASSYYGTGTNQPQHF. Written as DNA, the CDR3 is TGTGCCAGCAGTTACTATGGGACAGGGACCAATCAGCCCCAGCATTTT.